The T cell receptor beta chain under discussion was sequenced for a study of T cells in localized non-small cell lung cancer (dated by TCRdb to 2018 to 2021). Regarding the study in general: The study analyzed T cell repertoires of around 250 early-stage NSCLC patients, comparing tumors and uninvolved tumor-adjacent lungs. NSCLC patients had a mean age of roughly 69 years, and around 140 were male and 107 female. The cohort comprised under 250 treatment-naïve NSCLC patients with resected, localized lung tumors. General findings and caveats noted by the study authors: Longer overall survival was associated with higher T cell density in blood, whereas shorter survival was associated with higher clonality in adjacent lung. Since the design was exploratory, TCR variables were selected using unadjusted p-values with no false-discovery rate correction. A median of around 57 of the top 100 tumor clones were detected in paired uninvolved adjacent lung, and 28 of these tumor clones were also found among the top 100 clones of the paired uninvolved adjacent lung. Uninvolved tumor-adjacent lung showed the highest T cell clonality, higher than tumor, which suggests more focused antigenic responses in the uninvolved tumor-adjacent lung. Multi-region tumor sequencing was not performed, so intratumor heterogeneity could not be excluded.

A word on this clone: Its specific antigen is unknown. No base qualities exist here, and no much larger clone lies one base off it.

TCR beta CDR3 regions were sequenced from DNA using the immunoSEQ Assay. The authors' pipeline ran thus. To compute T cell density, TCR beta template counts were normalized to usable DNA, which was estimated by amplifying housekeeping genes. Richness was estimated with the preseqR package, extrapolating to 400,000 templates for PBMC samples and 120,000 templates for tissue samples. Clonality was calculated as one minus Pielou's evenness. Tissue-enriched TCRs were identified through differential abundance testing performed on productive amino-acid clonotypes, with a minimum total count of 5 and an alpha of 0.1. Repertoire overlap between compartments was quantified with the Jaccard Index and Morisita Overlap Index. GLIPH grouped TCR beta CDR3s together with public tetramer-defined viral CDR3s, and a viral motif had to include at least three viral sequences and also show V-gene enrichment. TCRdb carries this immuneACCESS record with in-frame sequences only. Its versions omit some clonotypes, under half of them owing to an unresolved V gene in the studies checked, with the rest unexplained. V and J calls and clone size come straight from that table; D and trimming were deduced from the DNA. Here the sample has 100,000 or so clones; approximately 90% occur a single time. The leading ten clones occupy 4.1% of the sample.

At diagnosis, peripheral blood, uninvolved tumor-adjacent lung and tumor were collected and stored as a combination of fresh-frozen and FFPE material. For TCR repertoire profiling, blood samples were analyzed as peripheral blood mononuclear cells. Looking up the germline V gene yields CDR1 MGHRA and CDR2 YSYEKL. V is trimmed back by 0 bases and J by 3 bases, and the junction contains 7 bases that no gene match accounts for. Reading from cysteine to phenylalanine, the CDR3 counts 17 amino acids. CDR3 DNA only is kept here, 51 bases in frame from base 1. The source is a woman between 35 and 75 years old with stage II squamous cell lung carcinoma. The chain links TRBV4-1 with TRBJ2-1, with 8 central nucleotides matching TRBD2. The sequences come from PBMCs, collected before any cancer treatment. The DNA is TGCGCCAGCAGCCAAGAGTTAGCGGGAAGTCGCTACAATGAGCAGTTCTTC. Its product reads: CASSQELAGSRYNEQFF.